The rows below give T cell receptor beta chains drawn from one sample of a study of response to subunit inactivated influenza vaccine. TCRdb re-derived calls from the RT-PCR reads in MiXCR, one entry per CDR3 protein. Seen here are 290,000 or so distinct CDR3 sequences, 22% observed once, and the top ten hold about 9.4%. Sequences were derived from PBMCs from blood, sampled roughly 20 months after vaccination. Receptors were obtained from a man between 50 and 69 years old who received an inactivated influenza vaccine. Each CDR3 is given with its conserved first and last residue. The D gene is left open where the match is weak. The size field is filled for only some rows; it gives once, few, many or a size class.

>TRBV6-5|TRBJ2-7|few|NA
TGTGCCAGCAGTTACGGATACTCCTACGAGCAGTACTTC
CASSYGYSYEQYF
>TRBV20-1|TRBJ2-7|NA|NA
TGCAGTGCTAGACGGGACTCTCCCCTCGAGCAGTACTTC
CSARRDSPLEQYF
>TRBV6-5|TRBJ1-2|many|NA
TGTGCCAGCAGTTCCTTACTGTATGGCTACACCTTC
CASSSLLYGYTF
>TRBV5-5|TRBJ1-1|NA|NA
TGTGCCAGCAGACCCTCACTCGAAATGAACACTGAAGCTTTCTTT
CASRPSLEMNTEAFF
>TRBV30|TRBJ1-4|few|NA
TGTGCCTGGAGTGCTCGGGACGGTGATAGACTGTTTTTT
CAWSARDGDRLFF
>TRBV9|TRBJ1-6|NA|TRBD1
TGTGCCAGCAGCGTTACGGGACAGCCGAATTCACCCCTCCACTTT
CASSVTGQPNSPLHF
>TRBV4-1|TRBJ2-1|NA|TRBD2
TGCGCCAGCAGCCCCGGGACTAGCGGGAAACACAATGAGCAGTTCTTC
CASSPGTSGKHNEQFF
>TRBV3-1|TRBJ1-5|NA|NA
TGTGCCAGCAGCTCGAGTGGGGGGGGCAATCAGCCCCAGCATTTT
CASSSSGGGNQPQHF
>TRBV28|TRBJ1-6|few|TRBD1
TGTGCCAGCAGCTCCGGGACAGGGGGTTCACCCCTCCACTTT
CASSSGTGGSPLHF
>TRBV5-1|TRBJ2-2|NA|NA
TGCGCCAGCAAACTTGAGTCCGGGGGCACCGGGGAGCTGTTTTTT
CASKLESGGTGELFF
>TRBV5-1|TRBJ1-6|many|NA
TGCGCCAGCGGCGGCAATTCACCCCTCCACTTT
CASGGNSPLHF
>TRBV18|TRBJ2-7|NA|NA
TGTGCCAGCTCACCGGGGGGAGCGGGCGAGCAGTACTTC
CASSPGGAGEQYF
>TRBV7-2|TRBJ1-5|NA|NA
TGTGCCAGCAGTTCTCAGGGCCTTGGCGGCAATCAGCCCCAGCATTTT
CASSSQGLGGNQPQHF
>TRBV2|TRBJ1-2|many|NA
TGTGCCAGCAGGTCCGGGCCTAAAAACTATGGCTACACCTTC
CASRSGPKNYGYTF
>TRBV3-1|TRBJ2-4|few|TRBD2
TGTGCCAGCAGCCCGAGACTAGCGGGGGGGCCGATAAACATTCAGTACTTC
CASSPRLAGGPINIQYF
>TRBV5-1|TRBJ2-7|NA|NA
TGCGCCAGCAGCTCTGCCCGGAGTGGCTACGAGCAGTACTTC
CASSSARSGYEQYF
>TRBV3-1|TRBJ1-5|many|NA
TGTGCCAGCAGCCGGATGGGGGACGGTCAGCCCCAGCATTTT
CASSRMGDGQPQHF
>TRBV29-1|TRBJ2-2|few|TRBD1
TGCAGCGTTGACGACAGGGCCTACACCGGGGAGCTGTTTTTT
CSVDDRAYTGELFF
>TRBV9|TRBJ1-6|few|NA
TGTGCCAGCAGCGCAGGTAGTCGGTGGGATTCACCCCTCCACTTT
CASSAGSRWDSPLHF
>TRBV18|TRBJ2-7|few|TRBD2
TGTGCCAGCTCACCAGGGGGGGGATCCTACGAGCAGTACTTC
CASSPGGGSYEQYF
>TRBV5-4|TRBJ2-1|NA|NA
TGTGCCAGCAGCTTGTTCGTGAAGATGAATGAGCAGTTCTTC
CASSLFVKMNEQFF
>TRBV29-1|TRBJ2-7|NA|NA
TGCAGCGTTGAGAGGGGACGTGGATACGAGCAGTACTTC
CSVERGRGYEQYF
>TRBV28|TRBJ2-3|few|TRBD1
TGTGCCAGCAGTTTTGAGGACAGGGGCCATACGCAGTATTTT
CASSFEDRGHTQYF
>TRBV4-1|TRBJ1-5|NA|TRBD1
TGCGCCAGCAGCCAAGAGGACAGGGGCAATCAGCCCCAGCATTTT
CASSQEDRGNQPQHF
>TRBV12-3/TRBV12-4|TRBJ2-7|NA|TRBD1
TGTGCCAGCAGTTCTCGGGACAGGGCCTACGAGCAGTACTTC
CASSSRDRAYEQYF
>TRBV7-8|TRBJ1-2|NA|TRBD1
TGTGCCAGCAGCTTCCAGAGGGGACAGGTCTATTGCTACACCTTC
CASSFQRGQVYCYTF
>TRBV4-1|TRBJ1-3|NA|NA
TGCGCCAGCAGCCAAGTTGCAGCTCTAACTGGAAACACCATATATTTT
CASSQVAALTGNTIYF